This T cell receptor beta chain appears in the sequencing data of a study of beta chain features in type 1 diabetes (dated by TCRdb to 2017 to 2018). Notes on the research overall: Patients and healthy donors did not differ in mean age, gender distribution, total cell number or subset yield. Across all samples, approximately 100 million sorted cells were examined, and cell number per subset correlated strongly with RNA yield. Whereas all 30 or so donors provided naive and central memory subsets, regulatory and stem cell-like memory subsets were isolated from just 8 patients and roughly 8 healthy donors. The study compared the TCRB repertoires of sorted circulating CD4+ T cell subsets in recently diagnosed type 1 diabetes patients with those in matched healthy donors. What the study reported, not specific to this receptor: Because small numbers of individuals were included in the HLA sub-analyses, any influence of HLA type on TCRB rearrangement was left unresolved. Because cDNA was sequenced instead of genomic DNA, activated cells with high expression could be over-represented, although the groups did not differ in activation or CD3 levels. Patients with type 1 diabetes made fewer insertions and deleted more nucleotides at VDJ recombination sites, implying thymic rearrangement abnormalities. In all four CD4+ subsets, TCRB CDR3 length was moderately but significantly shorter in type 1 diabetes patients. Shorter templates might be favored by PCR, yet because patient and control samples were amplified and corrected together, any such skew would affect both groups equally. Naive, central memory and regulatory TCRB repertoires appeared to be more similar among patients than among healthy donors.

This clone turned up a few times. What antigen it recognizes has not been identified. Base qualities are not provided; no much larger clone lies one nucleotide away. The entire isolated RNA was reverse transcribed using the High Capacity cDNA Reverse Transcription Kit, and thus expressed TCRB transcripts were sequenced. Deep immunoSEQ sequencing was applied to naive, central memory and regulatory T cell samples, giving an average of about 3.6 million total reads per sample. Sorted cells were lysed in RLT buffer, and RNA was extracted using DNase-treated RNeasy Micro or Mini kits according to cell number. Each cell subset was processed on its own to prevent cross-contamination, while patient and healthy donor samples were processed together. TCRB sequences were amplified from cDNA with the immunoSEQ multiplex PCR, producing 87-bp fragments spanning the CDR3 region. Sequencing of the amplicons was performed on the Illumina HiSeq platform. The authors processed their data as follows. Synthetic template baselines were used to correct PCR bias computationally, reads within Hamming distance 2 were collapsed together, and singletons that could not be merged were discarded. Reads were aligned against IMGT so that V, D and J genes, CDR3 length and insertions or deletions at six rearrangement sites could be assigned. Within each subset, clonotype counts were normalized to sorted cell number, and only after that were true diversity and Gini coefficients computed with the tcR R package. The overlap coefficient, calculated on TCRB nucleotide sequences, was used to quantify repertoire sharing. Out-of-frame TCRB sequences from naive cells were analyzed to stand in for the pre-selection repertoire. TCRdb took over this immuneACCESS table, retaining in-frame rearrangements with V and J assigned. Such tables are incomplete; in checked studies, under half of the missing clones stem from an unresolved V gene, and the remainder is unexplained. Clonal size and the V and J genes are those of that table, whereas D and trimming came from the DNA. The sample data list 900,000 or so clones, and roughly 15% of these were observed just once. Of the sample, 0.02% to 0.025% is held by the ten largest clones.

Inclusive of the bounding cysteine and phenylalanine, the CDR3 is 13 residues long. Just the 39-base CDR3 DNA is kept, in frame starting at base 1. A single peripheral blood draw of about 116 mL on average was collected from each donor into heparinised tubes. A BD FACSAria II and a panel including CD45RO, CCR7, CD25, CD127, CD95 and CD27 were used to sort naive, central memory, regulatory and stem cell-like memory CD4+ T cells. Purity was above 95% for every sorted population. PBMCs were isolated immediately by Lymphoprep density gradient centrifugation and stained directly without culture. So that batch effects would be minimized, each experiment stained and sorted samples in pairs, pairing one healthy donor with one patient.

Sequencing was carried out using naive CD4+ T cells from blood. Explained via the paper, the cell subset or site label denotes: true naive CD4+ T cells. The clonotype originates from a young woman in good health. The chain was built from TRBV21-1 and TRBJ2-7; TRBD2 is taken as the D call from the table, unchecked against the DNA. TRBV21-1 is termed a pseudogene. The bases read TGTGCCAGCAGCCCAGCGGACTCCTACGAGCAGTACTTC. Translated, it gives CASSPADSYEQYF.